The entry below describes one TCR beta chain. Antigen unknown. Sequenced by immunoSEQ multiplex PCR; TCRdb stores in-frame clones only, minus some. Found here are around 88,000 clones, over 75% of them singletons; the top ten hold under 6.5%. Germline CDR1 and CDR2: LGHDT and YNNKEL (reference sequence). V lost 4 bases to trimming and J lost 4 bases; unmatched junction nucleotides: 9. The CDR3 contains 16 residues. This entry comes from a study of T cell responses to AZD1222 COVID-19 vaccine. Notes on the study in general: The sample set comprised mostly white British donors with more females, and clonal diversity was possibly underestimated.

This receptor was identified in an adult in good health. The chain is built from TRBV3-1 (or the pseudogene TRBV3-2) and TRBJ2-7, with TRBD2 matching over 11 bases. Material: peripheral blood, obtained on day 0 of AZD1222 vaccination. The CDR3 loop is CASSPDLAGGRYEQYF. The DNA of the CDR3 is TGTGCCAGCAGCCCCGATCTAGCGGGAGGTAGATACGAGCAGTACTTC.